A selection of T cell receptor beta chains follows, all from one sample in a study of CD8+ T cells in alopecia areata. Clones were sequenced by immunoSEQ multiplex PCR, and TCRdb holds only the in-frame ones, with some missing. The data hold about 300,000 clones, with roughly 50% observed a single time. Sequences were derived from CD4+ T cells sorted from blood, sampled at week 24, from a patient treated with tofacitinib. These TCRs come from a human donor with alopecia areata. CDR3s include the opening cysteine and the closing phenylalanine or tryptophan. D genes are given only for firm matches. Size is omitted from some rows. Given values are once, few, many or a class for expanded clones.

CDR3 DNA,CDR3 protein,D gene,clone size,V gene,J gene
TGTGCCAGCAGCTTCCCCCAGACCTACCAAGAGACCCAGTACTTC,CASSFPQTYQETQYF,-,-,TRBV7-9,TRBJ2-5
TGTGCCAGCAGCCACCATCGGGACAGGGTTCAGCCCCAGCATTTT,CASSHHRDRVQPQHF,TRBD1,-,TRBV7-2,TRBJ1-5
TGTGCCAGCAGCTTAGACCGGACAGGACGGGGTGCTGAAGCTTTCTTT,CASSLDRTGRGAEAFF,TRBD1,-,TRBV7-2,TRBJ1-1
TGTGCCAGCAGCCCCACGCCGGCAGGGAACACCGGGGAGCTGTTTTTT,CASSPTPAGNTGELFF,-,-,TRBV11-1,TRBJ2-2
TGTGCCAGCACCTTAACGTCGGACAGAATGGCGGTTAGGTATGGCTACACCTTC,CASTLTSDRMAVRYGYTF,-,-,TRBV28,TRBJ1-2
TGTGCCAGCAGCCTAAGCGGGGGCGGGTACGAGCAGTACTTC,CASSLSGGGYEQYF,TRBD2,-,TRBV14,TRBJ2-7
TGTGCCTGGAGTGTGGAGGGCTCGGACATTCAGTACTTC,CAWSVEGSDIQYF,-,-,TRBV30,TRBJ2-4
TGTGCCAGTAGTATAGGGCAGGGTAACGGCTACACCTTC,CASSIGQGNGYTF,-,few,TRBV19,TRBJ1-2
TGTGCCAGCAGGAGACAGGTTGAAGAGACCCAGTACTTC,CASRRQVEETQYF,-,-,TRBV27,TRBJ2-5
TGTGCCAGCTCACCGCCGACAGGGCCAGAGACCCAGTACTTC,CASSPPTGPETQYF,TRBD1,-,TRBV18,TRBJ2-5
TGTGCCAGCAGCGTAGCCGGGACCCGAGATCAGCCCCAGCATTTT,CASSVAGTRDQPQHF,-,-,TRBV9,TRBJ1-5
TGCGCCAGCAGCCGCGGGACCGACAATCAGCCCCAGCATTTT,CASSRGTDNQPQHF,-,-,TRBV4-1,TRBJ1-5
TGCAGCGTTGCGGGACTAGCGGGGGGTCCTAGGAACGAGCAGTACTTC,CSVAGLAGGPRNEQYF,TRBD2,-,TRBV29-1,TRBJ2-7
TGTGCCAGCAGCTTAATCTCTGGGGCCAACGTCCTGACTTTC,CASSLISGANVLTF,-,-,TRBV7-2,TRBJ2-6
TGCAGCGGGGGGACTCGAGCCAAAAACATTCAGTACTTC,CSGGTRAKNIQYF,-,few,TRBV29-1,TRBJ2-4
TGCGCCAGCAGCTTAGGGACAGGGCAAGAGACCCAGTACTTC,CASSLGTGQETQYF,TRBD1,-,TRBV5-1,TRBJ2-5
TGCAGCGCGACGTTAGGATGGGATGAAGCTTTCTTT,CSATLGWDEAFF,-,-,TRBV29-1,TRBJ1-1
TGTGCCTGGAGTGTACGATATGGGGAACTTAATGAAAAACTGTTTTTT,CAWSVRYGELNEKLFF,-,-,TRBV30,TRBJ1-4
TGTGCCAGCAGCCGGGACAGGCAAGAGACCCAGTACTTC,CASSRDRQETQYF,TRBD1,-,TRBV14,TRBJ2-5
TGTGCCAGCAGTGCGGACAGGGGGTATGGCTACACCTTC,CASSADRGYGYTF,TRBD1,-,TRBV9,TRBJ1-2
TGTGCCAGCAGCCCTGTCCGCGGGGGGGCAAACATTCAGTACTTC,CASSPVRGGANIQYF,TRBD2,-,TRBV7-3,TRBJ2-4
TGTGCCAGCCGTCACCGGGGGGGCCCGGAGACCCAGTACTTC,CASRHRGGPETQYF,TRBD2,-,TRBV25-1,TRBJ2-5
TGTGCCAGCAGCCAAGTTCGGCCCGGGACAGAATACAATGAGCAGTTCTTC,CASSQVRPGTEYNEQFF,TRBD1,-,TRBV14,TRBJ2-1
TGTGCCAGCAGCCCCTCGTTAGGCCCGGGGGGGCCAGATACGCAGTATTTT,CASSPSLGPGGPDTQYF,TRBD2,few,TRBV7-9,TRBJ2-3
TGCAGCGAAACGGGGGGCGGAACTAGCACAGATACGCAGTATTTT,CSETGGGTSTDTQYF,-,-,TRBV29-1,TRBJ2-3
TGTGCCAGCAGCTTGGCTAGCGAGTACACCGGGGAGCTGTTTTTT,CASSLASEYTGELFF,-,-,TRBV5-4,TRBJ2-2
TGCGCCAGCAGTGAGAGAGGGACTCCTGGGGCCAACGTCCTGACTTTC,CASSERGTPGANVLTF,-,-,TRBV10-2,TRBJ2-6
TGTGCCTGGAGTTCGGGGAGGACTGAAGCTTTCTTT,CAWSSGRTEAFF,-,-,TRBV30,TRBJ1-1
TGCAGCGTTGAGTCCACAGACGAGAAGAGAGATACGCAGTATTTT,CSVESTDEKRDTQYF,-,-,TRBV29-1,TRBJ2-3
TGCAGCGTTGTTTGGGGGGAGACCCAGTACTTC,CSVVWGETQYF,-,-,TRBV29-1,TRBJ2-5
TGTGCCAGCCTAGACGGCAGCGGGAACTCCAGGGAGCTGTTTTTT,CASLDGSGNSRELFF,TRBD2,-,TRBV19,TRBJ2-2
TGTGCCAGCAGCTTGGGCCGTGGACAGGGTATGGCTTTCTTT,CASSLGRGQGMAFF,TRBD1,-,TRBV7-2,TRBJ1-1
TGTGCCTGGAGTGTACTTAATTCACCCCTCCACTTT,CAWSVLNSPLHF,-,-,TRBV30,TRBJ1-6
TGTGCCAGCAGCGGCACAGGGTTTGAGCAGTACTTC,CASSGTGFEQYF,-,few,TRBV5-4,TRBJ2-7
TGCAGCGTTGATCGGCTAGCGGGGGCCGAGCAGTTCTTC,CSVDRLAGAEQFF,TRBD2,few,TRBV29-1,TRBJ2-1
TGTGCCAGCAGCTTATTTAGGGGGCAAGGCGAAGCTTTCTTT,CASSLFRGQGEAFF,TRBD1,-,TRBV7-2,TRBJ1-1
TGCGCCAGCAGCCAAGATTCGATTGGAGCACCTCGGTCCCCTGAAGCTTTCTTT,CASSQDSIGAPRSPEAFF,-,-,TRBV4-3,TRBJ1-1
TGTGCCAGCAGCGTAGTCCCAGCAGATACGCAGTATTTT,CASSVVPADTQYF,-,many,TRBV9,TRBJ2-3
TGTGCCAGTAGTCGGGGGTTCGGGGCCAACGTCCTGACTTTC,CASSRGFGANVLTF,-,-,TRBV19,TRBJ2-6
TGTGCCAGCAGTGAGGCAAGGCCCCATCGGGATGAAAAACTGTTTTTT,CASSEARPHRDEKLFF,-,-,TRBV6-1,TRBJ1-4
TGTGCCAGCAGCCCAATGGCCGCGGGCCACCAAGAGACCCAGTACTTC,CASSPMAAGHQETQYF,-,-,TRBV7-2,TRBJ2-5
TGTGCCAGCAGCTTAGTAGGACCGAGACTTACAGATACGCAGTATTTT,CASSLVGPRLTDTQYF,-,-,TRBV11-2,TRBJ2-3
TGCAGCGTTGTTTTTTCGTCGCCTTCTGGCCGCTACGAGCAGTACTTC,CSVVFSSPSGRYEQYF,-,-,TRBV29-1,TRBJ2-7
TGTGCCAGCAGTTACGGAGCGAGCAATCAGCCCCAGCATTTT,CASSYGASNQPQHF,-,-,TRBV6-5,TRBJ1-5
TGTGCCAGCAGACGGAAAGATAATTCACCCCTCCACTTT,CASRRKDNSPLHF,-,few,TRBV28,TRBJ1-6
TGCAGCGTTGAACCCTCAGGACAGCGGAGGACCCAGTACTTC,CSVEPSGQRRTQYF,-,-,TRBV29-1,TRBJ2-5
TGTGCCAGCAGTGACCGGGTGTGGCAGCCCCAGCATTTT,CASSDRVWQPQHF,-,-,TRBV2,TRBJ1-5
TGTGCCAGCAGCTTAAGTGGTGGAGCCGGCGGGGAGACCCAGTACTTC,CASSLSGGAGGETQYF,-,-,TRBV7-2,TRBJ2-5
TGTGCCAGCAGCCCCTTCCACAATGAGCAGTTCTTC,CASSPFHNEQFF,-,-,TRBV11-2,TRBJ2-1
TGTGCCAGCAGCCCCCCGACTAGCGGGGTAATGAATGAGCAGTTCTTC,CASSPPTSGVMNEQFF,TRBD2,-,TRBV11-1,TRBJ2-1